These 29 T cell receptor beta chains originate from one sample sequenced in a study of regulatory T cells in long-lasting Graves disease. Time point given: persistent/refractory GD, antithyroid drugs over 5 years with positive TRAb. RNA isolated from PBMCs was used to make the TCR library. For TCR beta, libraries came from iRepertoire HTBI primers and Arm-PCR of CDR3 regions. TCRdb reanalysed the multiplex PCR reads using MiXCR and keeps one entry per CDR3 protein. The sample yields 600,000 to 800,000 distinct CDR3 sequences, about 32% seen once. The material was peripheral blood mononuclear cells (PBMCs), obtained when the disease was refractory, from a patient treated with antithyroid drugs. The source of these receptors is a female donor with Graves disease.

The V call is TRBV27, the J call TRBJ2-2; the match to TRBD1 covers 9 bases. The J segment lost 7 bases and the V segment lost 3 bases, leaving 12 bases of the junction unmatched. The CDR3 extends over 17 amino acids. In germline, CDR1 is MNHEY, CDR2 SMNVEV (reference sequence). The DNA of the CDR3 is TGTGCCAGCAGTTTTTTGGTTTTCGGGACAGGGATCGGGGAGCTGTTTTTT. It specifies CASSFLVFGTGIGELFF.

The chain links TRBV10-3 to TRBJ1-3; D is unclear. The V gene lost 0 bases and the J gene lost 0 bases, with 6 bases spanning the gap. This CDR3 is 15 amino acids long. In germline, CDR1 is ENHRY, CDR2 SYGVKD. The CDR3 sequence: CAISESRNSGNTIYF. The DNA for the CDR3 is TGTGCCATCAGTGAGTCCAGGAACTCTGGAAACACCATATATTTT.

CDR3 coding DNA: TGTGCCAGCAGTGGGTGGACAGGGAATGGCTACACCTTC. Its translation: CASSGWTGNGYTF. The chain employs TRBV6-1 and TRBJ1-2; 8 bases fit TRBD1. The V gene end was trimmed by 4 bases and the J gene end by 6 bases; junction bases not matched to a gene: 4. The CDR3 consists of 13 residues. Germline CDR1 and CDR2: MNHNS and SASEGT.

This sequence joins TRBV7-9 and TRBJ2-7; a weak D match, TRBD1 (6 bases). This CDR3 contains 16 residues. The germline CDR1 and CDR2 sequences are SEHNR and FQNEAQ (reference sequence). V shed 1 base and J shed 2 bases, with 15 bases lying between them. The CDR3 is CASSLGGQKGAYEQYF. For the CDR3, the DNA is TGTGCCAGCAGCTTAGGAGGACAGAAAGGGGCCTACGAGCAGTACTTC. Full variable domain (outside the CDR3, taken from reference TRBV7-9 and TRBJ2-7): DTGVSQNPRHKITKRGQNVTFRCDPISEHNRLYWYRQTLGQGPEFLTYFQNEAQLEKSRLLSDRFSAERPKGSFSTLEIQRTEQGDSAMYLCASSLGGQKGAYEQYFGPGTRLTVT.

Written as DNA, the CDR3 is TGCGCCAGCAGCTTGAATCCTAGCGGGAGTGCCACATATGAGCAGTTCTTC. Its protein product is CASSLNPSGSATYEQFF. This sequence joins TRBV5-1 and TRBJ2-1, with TRBD2 matching over 10 bases. Trimming took 1 base from V and 8 from J; bases not matched to a gene: 12. Germline loops: CDR1 SGHRS, CDR2 YFSETQ. CDR3 length equals 17 residues. Full variable domain (missing parts from reference TRBV5-1 and TRBJ2-1): KAGVTQTPRYLIKTRGQQVTLSCSPISGHRSVSWYQQTPGQGLQFLFEYFSETQRNKGNFPGRFSGRQFSNSRSEMNVSTLELGDSALYLCASSLNPSGSATYEQFFGPGTRLTVL.

The genes are TRBV9 and TRBJ1-1, with a weak D call TRBD1 (6 bases). In germline, CDR1 is SGDLS, CDR2 YYNGEE. The CDR3 length is 16 residues. The V gene lost 0 bases and the J gene lost 4 bases, with 16 bases spanning the gap. The CDR3 region has the DNA TGTGCCAGCAGCGTAGGGGCAGGGGTGGGGAGCACTGAAGCTTTCTTT. Amino acid sequence: CASSVGAGVGSTEAFF.

This clonotype was seen many times. J is TRBJ1-1 and V is TRBV11-3; no reliable D call. The CDR3 is 13 residues long. Trimming cost V 3 bases and J 7 bases, with 12 bases left between them. Germline assignment: CDR1 SGHNT and CDR2 YENEEA. CDR3 DNA: TGTGCCAGCAGCTTCGGCTTTGGAAGTGAAGCTTTCTTT. Residues: CASSFGFGSEAFF.

In this sample, this clonotype turned up a few times. The chain joins TRBV7-9 to TRBJ2-5; weak D call: TRBD1 (6 bases). CDR3 size: 15 residues. Germline V gene lookup returns CDR1 SEHNR and CDR2 FQNEAQ (reference sequence). V was pared by 1 base and J by 2 bases, with 11 bases between. CDR3 nucleotides: TGTGCCAGCAGCTTAGGGTCAGGGGAACAAGAGACCCAGTACTTC. Its protein is CASSLGSGEQETQYF.

The chain employs TRBV19 and TRBJ1-5, with 8 bases matching TRBD1. Looked up from germline, CDR1 is LNHDA and CDR2 is SQIVND (reference sequence). V shed 4 bases, J shed 3 bases, and the junction held 5 bases outside the gene matches. The CDR3 contains 15 residues. Here the CDR3 DNA reads TGTGCCAGTAGTACGACAGGGGCACCCAATCAGCCCCAGCATTTT. Amino acid sequence: CASSTTGAPNQPQHF.

This clonotype was seen more than once but under ten times. This rearrangement joins TRBV29-1 to TRBJ1-5, with 10 bases that match TRBD1. Trimming removed 6 bases from V and 4 bases from J; junction bases left unmatched: 6. Germline V gene lookup returns CDR1 SQVTM and CDR2 ANQGSEA. This CDR3 is 14 amino acids long. CDR3 protein: CSVRQGAGNQPQHF. As DNA, the CDR3 is TGCAGCGTGAGACAGGGGGCTGGTAATCAGCCCCAGCATTTT.

The V gene is TRBV29-1, the J gene TRBJ1-2; D gene unclear. V was trimmed by 3 bases and J by 7 bases, leaving 9 bases between them. The CDR3 is 11 amino acids. Germline-derived CDR1 and CDR2 are SQVTM and ANQGSEA. For the CDR3, the DNA is TGCAGCGTTGACGGGCGAGGTGGCTACACCTTC. This translates into CSVDGRGGYTF. Full variable domain (remainder filled in from reference TRBV29-1 and TRBJ1-2): SAVISQKPSRDICQRGTSLTIQCQVDSQVTMMFWYRQQPGQSLTLIATANQGSEATYESGFVIDKFPISRPNLTFSTLTVSNMSPEDSSIYLCSVDGRGGYTFGSGTRLTVV.

This clonotype was recorded a few times. The rearrangement joins TRBV20-1 to TRBJ1-1; 10 bases fit TRBD1. Trimming cost V 2 bases and J 1 base; bases outside gene matches: 1. Germline CDR1 and CDR2: DFQATT and SNEGSKA (reference sequence). The CDR3 is 14 amino acids. CDR3 protein: CSARRQGANTEAFF. The CDR3 region has the DNA TGCAGTGCTAGACGACAGGGGGCGAACACTGAAGCTTTCTTT.

V gene TRBV28 combines with J gene TRBJ2-7; D assignment may be TRBD1 or TRBD2 (5 bases each). V lost 3 bases and J 2 bases, leaving 11 bases between the germline ends. This CDR3 contains 14 residues. Germline lookup yields CDR1 MDHEN and CDR2 SYDVKM. The CDR3 region is CASSFEEDTYEQYF. CDR3 bases: TGTGCCAGCAGTTTCGAGGAGGACACCTACGAGCAGTACTTC.

V and J are TRBV7-9 and TRBJ1-2, with 7 positions matching TRBD1. Germline V gene sequence: CDR1 SEHNR, CDR2 FQNEAQ (reference sequence). V dropped 5 bases and J dropped 2; count of bases not matched to a gene: 8. The length of the CDR3 is 15 residues. The CDR3: CASSPLDRINYGYTF. The CDR3 DNA is TGTGCCAGCAGCCCACTGGACAGGATCAACTATGGCTACACCTTC.

This clonotype was recorded a few times. V usage is TRBV20-1 and J usage is TRBJ1-5, with TRBD1 identical over 8 bases. There are 13 residues in the CDR3. CDR1 and CDR2 from the germline V gene are DFQATT and SNEGSKA (reference sequence). With 4 bases clipped from V and 6 bases from J, the junction kept 5 bases outside the gene matches. In DNA form, the CDR3 reads TGCAGTGCTATCGGACAGGGCTCTCAGCCCCAGCATTTT. This codes for CSAIGQGSQPQHF.

V and J are TRBV20-1 and TRBJ1-1; TRBD1 might be the D (5 bases). The CDR3 is made up of 13 amino acids. Trimming cost V 0 bases and J 5 bases, with 10 bases left between them. Germline V CDR1 and CDR2: DFQATT, SNEGSKA (reference sequence). CDR3 in DNA: TGCAGTGCTAGAGATTTGGGGGAAACTGAAGCTTTCTTT. As protein: CSARDLGETEAFF.

The rearrangement links TRBV12-3 or TRBV12-4 to TRBJ1-1; no firm D call. The CDR3 length is 13 residues. V was shortened by 3 bases and J by 1 base, with 6 bases between the two germline ends. The DNA for the CDR3 is TGTGCCAGCAGTTTTGTCAGGAACACTGAAGCTTTCTTT. Amino acid sequence: CASSFVRNTEAFF.

This clonotype has only a few counts. The CDR3 region is CASSLRASNTEAFF. CDR3 DNA sequence: TGCGCCAGCAGCTTGAGGGCTTCGAACACTGAAGCTTTCTTT. V and J are TRBV5-1 and TRBJ1-1; D not certain. The CDR3 has 14 amino acids. Germline V lookup: CDR1 SGHRS, CDR2 YFSETQ. The ends were cut back, 1 base at V and 1 base at J, with 8 bases in the middle. The variable domain in full, with the rest retrieved from reference TRBV5-1 and TRBJ1-1, is KAGVTQTPRYLIKTRGQQVTLSCSPISGHRSVSWYQQTPGQGLQFLFEYFSETQRNKGNFPGRFSGRQFSNSRSEMNVSTLELGDSALYLCASSLRASNTEAFFGQGTRLTVV.

The chain carries TRBV15 and TRBJ2-5; TRBD2 agrees at 8 bases. CDR1 and CDR2 from the germline V gene are LNHNV and YYDKDF (reference sequence). The CDR3 totals 15 residues. J was trimmed by 3 bases and V by 5 bases; bases with no gene match: 8. The CDR3 spells CATSHPSGPEETQYF. The CDR3, as DNA: TGTGCCACCAGCCATCCTAGCGGGCCTGAAGAGACCCAGTACTTC.

This rearrangement joins TRBV5-6 to TRBJ2-7; D gene uncertain. The CDR3 is 15 amino acids. Germline V CDR1 and CDR2: SGHDT, YYEEEE. The germline V and J ends were trimmed by 0 bases and 0 bases, with 10 bases remaining between them. CDR3 nucleotide sequence: TGTGCCAGCAGCTTGGTACGTAATCCCTCCTACGAGCAGTACTTC. Its translation is CASSLVRNPSYEQYF.

This clonotype was counted at least ten times. V gene TRBV11-2 combines with J gene TRBJ1-1; D remains unclear. Trimming took off 5 bases at V and 4 bases at J, with 11 bases between the two ends. The CDR3 runs to 13 residues. Germline CDR1 and CDR2: SGHAT and FQNNGV. The CDR3 protein is CASSPVLLTEAFF. The CDR3 region has the DNA TGTGCCAGCAGCCCCGTGCTCCTCACTGAAGCTTTCTTT.

V usage is TRBV25-1 and J usage is TRBJ2-7; 15 bases match TRBD2. CDR3 length equals 16 residues. Losses at the gene ends were 4 bases for V and 7 bases for J; bases not matched to a gene: 8. Germline assignment: CDR1 MGHDK and CDR2 SYGVNS. CDR3 coding DNA: TGTGCCAGCAGTGGTCGGACTAGCGGGAGGGCCGGGGAGCAGTACTTC. Translated, it gives CASSGRTSGRAGEQYF.

This rearrangement joins TRBV3-1 to TRBJ1-1; D is undetermined. Trimming stripped 3 bases from V and 0 bases from J, with 14 bases between. There are 16 residues in the CDR3. CDR1 is LGHDT and CDR2 is YNNKEL in the germline V gene (reference sequence). The CDR3 DNA reads TGTGCCAGCAGCCATATTGCACATGGGATGAACACTGAAGCTTTCTTT. Encoded protein: CASSHIAHGMNTEAFF.

The chain carries TRBV28 and TRBJ2-1; D perhaps matches TRBD2 (6 bases). The CDR3 length is 15 residues. With 5 bases removed from V and 0 bases from J, the gap between germline ends came to 11 bases. CDR1 and CDR2 from the germline V gene are MDHEN and SYDVKM. The CDR3 sequence is CASSGDLSSYNEQFF. CDR3 in DNA: TGTGCCAGCAGTGGGGACTTGTCCTCCTACAATGAGCAGTTCTTC.

Ten or more counts support this clonotype. The J gene is TRBJ1-1, the V gene TRBV12-3 or TRBV12-4, with a weak D call TRBD1 (5 bases). The length of the CDR3 is 17 residues. V lost 5 bases to trimming and J lost 0 bases, with 19 bases between them. CDR3 sequence reads: CASSLGGGSQMNTEAFF. As DNA, the CDR3 is TGTGCCAGCAGTCTTGGGGGGGGTAGCCAGATGAACACTGAAGCTTTCTTT.

This clonotype has a count of ten or more. This chain connects TRBV2 to TRBJ1-2; D is perhaps TRBD1 (6 bases). The V gene's germline CDR1 is SNHLY and CDR2 FYNNEI. V was shortened by 8 bases and J by 8 bases, with 21 bases between the two germline ends. The CDR3 loop spans 14 amino acids. As DNA, the CDR3 is TGTGCCAGCGGCCGCCAAGGGGGGATCTGGGGCTACACCTTC. This translates into CASGRQGGIWGYTF.

This clonotype came up a few times. CDR3 sequence reads: CSARDGAGEQYEQYF. The CDR3 region has the DNA TGCAGTGCTAGAGATGGGGCAGGAGAGCAATACGAGCAGTACTTC. The chain carries TRBV20-1 and TRBJ2-7; TRBD1 is a possible D gene (5 bases). Trimming left V 0 bases short and J 4 bases short, with 16 bases between. This CDR3 is 15 amino acids long. From germline, CDR1 is DFQATT and CDR2 SNEGSKA (reference sequence).

This clonotype showed up just a few times. The rearrangement uses TRBV30 and TRBJ1-1; D not certain. CDR1 and CDR2 (germline): GTSNPN, SVGIG (reference sequence). Trimming shortened V by 3 bases and J by 1 base, and 9 bases separated the two germline ends. The CDR3 is 13 amino acids. Here the CDR3 DNA reads TGTGCCTGGAGCAGCGTTCCGAACACTGAAGCTTTCTTT. It translates to CAWSSVPNTEAFF.

The chain carries TRBV10-3 and TRBJ2-2, with D possibly being TRBD1 (6 bases). Germline V gene data show CDR1 as ENHRY and CDR2 as SYGVKD. CDR3 length equals 13 residues. V gave up 10 bases and J gave up 6 bases, with 15 bases separating them. In nucleotides, the CDR3 is TGTGCCACCCGACAGGAGGAGGCCGGGGAGCTGTTTTTT. Protein product: CATRQEEAGELFF.